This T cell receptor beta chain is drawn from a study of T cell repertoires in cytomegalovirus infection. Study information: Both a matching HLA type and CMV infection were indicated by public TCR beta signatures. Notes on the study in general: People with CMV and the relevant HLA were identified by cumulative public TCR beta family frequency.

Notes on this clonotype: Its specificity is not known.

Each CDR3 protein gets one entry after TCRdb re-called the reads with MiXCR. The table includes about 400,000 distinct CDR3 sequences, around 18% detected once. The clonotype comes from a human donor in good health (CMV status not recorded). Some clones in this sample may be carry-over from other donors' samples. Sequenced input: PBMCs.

The CDR3 region has the DNA TGCGCCAGCAGCCTGACCGGGATTGCGGAGACCCAGTACTTC. Protein sequence: CASSLTGIAETQYF. The chain couples TRBV5-1 to TRBJ2-5; a possible D gene is TRBD2 (5 bases). The CDR3 has 14 amino acids. Germline CDR1 reads SGHRS; CDR2 reads YFSETQ. Between the trimmed V and J ends, which lost 4 bases and 5 bases, there was a span of 15 bases.